What follows are 6 T cell receptor beta chains derived from one specimen sequenced in a study of T cells in Graves' hyperthyroidism and ophthalmopathy. Regions amplified from RNA transcripts were the TCR beta CDR3 regions. HTBI primers were used for first-round RT-PCR of the TCR CDR3. From the multiplex PCR reads, TCRdb called clonotypes with MiXCR, one entry per CDR3 protein. The sample includes 600,000 to 850,000 distinct CDR3 sequences, about 17% of them seen just once. Sequencing was carried out using blood. Receptors were obtained from a woman aged 45 to 65 with Graves' hyperthyroidism that later progressed to Graves' ophthalmopathy.

This clonotype was detected many times. The J gene is TRBJ2-7, the V gene TRBV7-9; D is undetermined. The CDR3 sequence is 14 residues long. V lost 6 bases and J 1 base, leaving 13 bases between the germline ends. Germline-derived CDR1 and CDR2 are SEHNR and FQNEAQ (reference sequence). CDR3 sequence reads: CASSKGLMSYEQYF. DNA for the CDR3: TGTGCCAGCAGTAAAGGGCTTATGTCCTACGAGCAGTACTTC.

In this sample, this clonotype turned up many times. CDR3: CASSTTTGMMETQYF. DNA for the CDR3: TGTGCCAGCAGTACAACGACAGGGATGATGGAGACCCAGTACTTC. The chain combines TRBV12-3 or TRBV12-4 with TRBJ2-5, with TRBD1 matching 7 bases. The CDR3 is made up of 15 amino acids. J gave up 5 bases and V 5 bases, and 11 bases lay outside the gene matches.

This clonotype came up many times. The J gene is TRBJ2-5, the V gene TRBV3-1, with unresolved D. The germline V and J ends were trimmed by 4 bases and 1 base, with 16 bases remaining between them. CDR3 length: 16 amino acids. Germline V gene data show CDR1 as LGHDT and CDR2 as YNNKEL (reference sequence). The CDR3 DNA is TGTGCCAGCAGCCGACTTGACACAAGACCCCAAGAGACCCAGTACTTC. Translation: CASSRLDTRPQETQYF.

In its sample, this clonotype was seen many times. The J gene is TRBJ2-1, the V gene TRBV11-2; 11 nucleotides match TRBD1. Germline CDR1 and CDR2: SGHAT and FQNNGV. The CDR3 has 16 residues. J lost 4 bases, V lost 5 bases, and 7 bases had no gene match. Here the CDR3 DNA reads TGTGCCAGCAGCCAAGGGGGACAGGGGGTTTACAATGAGCAGTTCTTC. This encodes CASSQGGQGVYNEQFF. The full variable domain, rest sourced from reference TRBV11-2 and TRBJ2-1, is EAGVAQSPRYKIIEKRQSVAFWCNPISGHATLYWYQQILGQGPKLLIQFQNNGVVDDSQLPKDRFSAERLKGVDSTLKIQPAKLEDSAVYLCASSQGGQGVYNEQFFGPGTRLTVL.

This chain joins TRBV9 and TRBJ1-2, with 11 bases fitting TRBD1. V gave up 4 bases and J gave up 6 bases; unmatched junction bases: 5. This CDR3 is built from 14 residues. Per the germline V gene, CDR1 is SGDLS and CDR2 is YYNGEE. The CDR3 DNA follows: TGTGCCAGCAGCCAGGACAGGGGGCCCAATGGCTACACCTTC. It yields the protein CASSQDRGPNGYTF.

This clonotype was counted ten times or more. The rearrangement links TRBV12-3 or TRBV12-4 to TRBJ1-2; perhaps TRBD1 as D (5 bases). The CDR3 runs 11 residues. V was pared by 5 bases and J by 7 bases, with 8 bases between. Here the CDR3 reads CASSRGGGYTF. CDR3 bases: TGTGCCAGCAGTAGGGGTGGTGGCTACACCTTC.